This TCR beta chain was captured by sequencing in a study of cytomegalovirus exposure and HLA in healthy donors. The donors formed part of the roughly 120-subject validation cohort, distinct from the approximately 670-subject first cohort. Study conclusions and caveats: Rarity marked most TCR sequences, yet some public TCRs occurred in many donors.

Germline V gene sequence: CDR1 SGDLS, CDR2 YYNGEE. The CDR3 runs 15 residues. V was cut by 2 bases and J by 3 bases, with 11 bases left in between. This clone was seen once. Its antigen remains unidentified. The assay was immunoSEQ multiplex PCR, and TCRdb's table has in-frame clones only and misses some. The sample consists of 150,000 to 200,000 clones, less than 85% of them appearing once. This receptor was identified in a man aged 18 to 29 in good health and CMV-seropositive. The rearrangement uses TRBV9 and TRBJ1-4; tentative D call: TRBD1 (5 bases). Sequencing input: PBMCs. This CDR3 reads CASSVGGIANEKLFF. The CDR3 nucleotides are TGTGCCAGCAGCGTGGGGGGGATCGCTAATGAAAAACTGTTTTTT.